This T cell receptor (beta chain) was sequenced for a study of cytomegalovirus exposure and HLA in healthy donors. Study-wide results and caveats: Most sequenced TCRs were rare (though some public TCRs occurred in many donors). Three CMV-associated chains proved CMV antigen-specific in vitro. Researchers catalogued approximately 170 TCR beta chains as cytomegalovirus-associated. In the roughly 130 validation repertoires, a later analysis found that first-cohort TCR clusters tended to co-occur.

Using immunoSEQ multiplex PCR, the repertoire was profiled, and TCRdb retains in-frame clones only, with some absent. The table has roughly 50,000 clones, roughly 90% seen once. The CDR3 totals 15 residues. The V gene's germline CDR1 is MGHRA and CDR2 YSYEKL. The trim removed 6 bases at V and 5 bases at J, leaving 10 bases unmatched. About this clone: Its antigen is unknown.

This TCR was recovered from a man younger than 35 in good health and CMV-seronegative. The sample comprised PBMCs. The rearrangement links TRBV4-1 to TRBJ2-5; 9 positions agree with TRBD2. The CDR3 sequence is CASSWGSGRGETQYF. CDR3 bases: TGCGCCAGCAGTTGGGGTAGCGGGAGAGGGGAGACCCAGTACTTC.